This TCR beta chain was identified during a study of blood T cell repertoires in COVID-19 (dated by TCRdb to 2019 to 2021). With respect to the entire study: Samples covering the acute and convalescent phases of COVID-19 were provided by collaborators in the United States, Italy and Spain. The material from the prospective study consisted of cDNA or gDNA derived from T cells, B-cell-depleted T cells, or PBMCs. Deeply sampled blood TCRbeta repertoires from subjects exposed to, actively infected with, or recovered from COVID-19 were included in the dataset. A freely available public database, intended as a resource for researchers studying the immune response to SARS-CoV-2, is where the repertoires were released. Samples came from the ongoing ImmuneRACE study (first 160 participants) plus 1,254 subjects from 6 global collaborators. Nearly every sample came with metadata listing a de-identified subject ID, COVID-19 status, age in years and sex. Where available, HLA class I and class II types were taken from metadata supplied by the sample provider and were not determined by assay-based typing. What the work shows at the level of the full study, not this receptor alone: How much clinical and demographic metadata was included differed by source and by participant, and the metadata was provided uncurated.

Collaborating institutions collected whole blood in K2EDTA tubes following their own protocols. For TCRbeta analysis, collaborator samples were shipped as frozen whole blood, as isolated PBMCs, or as DNA extracted from either sample type. The germline V gene yields MRHNA for CDR1 and SNTAGT for CDR2. Here V drops 3 bases and J drops 0 bases, and the junction holds 0 bases not matched to any gene. The CDR3 measures 15 amino acids from cysteine to phenylalanine. Only CDR3 DNA remains: 45 bases, in frame from the first base. On this clone: The target of this receptor is not known. No much larger clone exists at a distance of one base, and base qualities are not known.

The immunoSEQ Assay, a bias-controlled multiplex PCR, was used to amplify TCRbeta CDR3 regions from genomic DNA. The study's own analysis went as follows. Within the assay, amplification of reference gene primers was used to estimate how many nucleated cells each sample contained. To quantify the absolute abundance of each unique TCRbeta CDR3 rearrangement, sequence reads were collapsed and filtered. For each sample, productive Simpson clonality was calculated by taking the square root of Simpson's diversity index across productive rearrangements. Held by TCRdb, this immuneACCESS table contains in-frame sequences only and omits some clones. Under half of the omission traces to an unresolved V gene where checked; the cause of the rest is unknown. The V and J calls and clone size come from that table; D and trimming were worked out from the DNA. The sample profile shows 55,000 to 70,000 clones; about 82% of them were found once. In total, the top ten clones hold roughly 3.7% of the sample.

The TCR originated in a man in his fifties with acute or convalescent COVID-19. The chain couples TRBV6-4 to TRBJ2-1; 9 middle bases align to TRBD2. The specimen sequenced was peripheral blood. The nucleotides read TGTGCCAGCAGTGAAGCGGGGGGCTCCTACAATGAGCAGTTCTTC. This encodes CASSEAGGSYNEQFF.